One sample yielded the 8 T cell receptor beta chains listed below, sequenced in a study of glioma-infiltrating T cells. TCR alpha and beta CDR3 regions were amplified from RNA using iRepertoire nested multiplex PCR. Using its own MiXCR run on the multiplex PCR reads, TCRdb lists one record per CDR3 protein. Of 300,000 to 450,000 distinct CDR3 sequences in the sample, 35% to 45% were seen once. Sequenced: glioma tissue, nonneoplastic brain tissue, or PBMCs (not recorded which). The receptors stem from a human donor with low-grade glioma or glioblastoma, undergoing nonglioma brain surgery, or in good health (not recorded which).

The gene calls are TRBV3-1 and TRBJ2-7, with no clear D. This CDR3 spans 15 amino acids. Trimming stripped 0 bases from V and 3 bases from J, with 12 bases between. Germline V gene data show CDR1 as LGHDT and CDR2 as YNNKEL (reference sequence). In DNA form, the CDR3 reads TGTGCCAGCAGCCAAGACCATTACGCGGTCTACGAGCAGTACTTC. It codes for CASSQDHYAVYEQYF.

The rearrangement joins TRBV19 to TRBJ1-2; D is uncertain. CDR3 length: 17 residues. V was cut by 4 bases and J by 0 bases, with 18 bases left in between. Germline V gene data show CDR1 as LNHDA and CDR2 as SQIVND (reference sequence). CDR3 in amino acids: CASSKWREDDPNYGYTF. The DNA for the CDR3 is TGTGCCAGTAGTAAGTGGAGGGAAGATGATCCTAACTATGGCTACACCTTC.

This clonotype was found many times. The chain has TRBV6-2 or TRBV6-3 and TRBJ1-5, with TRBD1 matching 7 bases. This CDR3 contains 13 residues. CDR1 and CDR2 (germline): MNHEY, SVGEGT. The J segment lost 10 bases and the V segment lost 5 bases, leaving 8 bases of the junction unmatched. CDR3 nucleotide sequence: TGTGCCAGCAGTCTACGACAGGGTGGACCCCAGCATTTT. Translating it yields CASSLRQGGPQHF.

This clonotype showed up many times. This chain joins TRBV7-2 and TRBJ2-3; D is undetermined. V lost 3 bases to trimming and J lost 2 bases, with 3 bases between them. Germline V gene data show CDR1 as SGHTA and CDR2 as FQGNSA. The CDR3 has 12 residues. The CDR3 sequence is CASSFHTDTQYF. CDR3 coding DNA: TGTGCCAGCAGCTTCCACACAGATACGCAGTATTTT.

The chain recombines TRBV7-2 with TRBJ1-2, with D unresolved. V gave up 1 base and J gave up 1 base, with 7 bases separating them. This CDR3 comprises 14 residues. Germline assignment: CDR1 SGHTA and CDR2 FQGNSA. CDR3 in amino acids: CASSLDWVNYGYTF. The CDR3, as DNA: TGTGCCAGCAGCTTAGATTGGGTTAACTATGGCTACACCTTC.

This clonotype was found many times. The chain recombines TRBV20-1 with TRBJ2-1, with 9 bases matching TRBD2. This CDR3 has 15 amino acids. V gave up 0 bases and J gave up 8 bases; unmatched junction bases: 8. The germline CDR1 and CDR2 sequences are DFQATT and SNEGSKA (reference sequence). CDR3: CSARDPASGTDEQFF. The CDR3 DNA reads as TGCAGTGCTAGAGATCCCGCTAGCGGGACCGATGAGCAGTTCTTC.

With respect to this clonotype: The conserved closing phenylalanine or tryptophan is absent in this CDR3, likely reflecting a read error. CDR3: CSARVSAEQYL. CDR3 DNA sequence: TGCAGTGCTAGAGTGTCCGCCGAGCAGTACCTC. The chain couples TRBV20-1 to TRBJ2-7; D is unclear. There are 11 residues in the CDR3. Between the trimmed V and J ends, which lost 1 base and 6 bases, there was a span of 7 bases. Per the germline V gene, CDR1 is DFQATT and CDR2 is SNEGSKA (reference sequence).

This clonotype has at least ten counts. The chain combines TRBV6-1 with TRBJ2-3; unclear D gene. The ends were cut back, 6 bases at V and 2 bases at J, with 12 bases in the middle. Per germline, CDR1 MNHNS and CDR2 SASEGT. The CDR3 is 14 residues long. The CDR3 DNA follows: TGTGCCAGCAGCCCATCCTCGCACACAGATACGCAGTATTTT. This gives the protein CASSPSSHTDTQYF.